In this sample, the clone carrying this TCR beta chain turned up once. The CDR3 runs to 17 residues. The germline gives CDR1 LGHDT, CDR2 YNNKEL (reference sequence). V was pared by 4 bases and J by 2 bases, with 12 bases of the junction left unmatched. This sample stems from a study of blood T cell repertoires in COVID-19. Turning to the study itself: The origin of the acute and convalescent COVID-19 samples was the United States, Italy and Spain. From T cells, B-cell-depleted T cells, or PBMCs came the material, which was cDNA or gDNA.

Per the authors' pipeline: Researchers report that nucleated cell counts were estimated from reference gene primer amplification. Clones were sequenced by immunoSEQ multiplex PCR, and TCRdb holds only the in-frame ones, with some missing. That table gives V, J and clone size, and the DNA gave D and trimming. The sample contains about 93,000 clones, roughly nine tenths of which appear only once. The chain couples TRBV3-1 (or the pseudogene TRBV3-2) to TRBJ2-3; the match to TRBD2 covers 7 bases. The source material was peripheral blood. This clonotype was obtained from a human donor with active COVID-19. The donor label of this sample is uncertain. In DNA form, the CDR3 reads TGTGCCAGCAGCCGAACCCGGACTAGGATATCCACAGATACGCAGTATTTT. Its protein is CASSRTRTRISTDTQYF.